The 20 T cell receptor beta chains reported below all come from one sample, sequenced in a study of cytomegalovirus exposure and HLA in healthy donors listed by TCRdb under 2017. Receptors were amplified or captured by the immunoSEQ multiplex PCR assay. For the multiplex PCR, a mixture combining 60 forward primers for TCR Vbeta segments and 13 reverse primers for TCR Jbeta segments was used. In its TCRdb copy, this immuneACCESS table keeps in-frame sequences only and misses some clones. Where compared with another copy, unresolved V genes explain less than half of these, and the others have no known cause. For this sample there are 90,000 to 150,000 clones; over 65% appear just once. Of the sample, roughly 3% is held by the ten largest clones. Sequencing was carried out using PBMCs. The receptors derive from a female donor in good health and CMV-seronegative.

The chain combines TRBV7-9 with TRBJ2-5, with TRBD2 identical over 7 bases. Germline-derived CDR1 and CDR2 are SEHNR and FQNEAQ (reference sequence). CDR3 length: 14 residues. V shed 3 bases and J 0 bases; nucleotides not matched to a gene: 1. The CDR3: CASSLREYQETQYF. The DNA of the CDR3 is TGTGCCAGCAGCTTGCGGGAGTACCAAGAGACCCAGTACTTC.

The chain employs TRBV18 and TRBJ2-6; D gene unclear. Germline V gives CDR1 KGHSH, CDR2 LQKENI. This CDR3 contains 16 residues. V lost 2 bases and J 0 bases, leaving 8 bases between the germline ends. The CDR3 spells CASSPAAGSGANVLTF. The DNA of the CDR3 is TGTGCCAGCTCACCAGCCGCAGGCTCTGGGGCCAACGTCCTGACTTTC.

The V call is TRBV19, the J call TRBJ2-5; maybe TRBD1 (5 bases). Germline V gives CDR1 LNHDA, CDR2 SQIVND (reference sequence). The CDR3 runs to 15 residues. Trimming pared 3 bases from V and 7 bases from J, leaving 18 bases between. For the CDR3, the DNA is TGTGCCAGTAGTATTGACAGTATGGTTGTGAGGACCCAGTACTTC. It is translated as CASSIDSMVVRTQYF.

This clone was found once. The CDR3 spells CASSQERTGAGRYEQYF. CDR3 nucleotide sequence: TGCGCCAGCAGCCAAGAACGAACCGGGGCCGGGAGATACGAGCAGTACTTC. The rearrangement joins TRBV4-1 to TRBJ2-5, with D possibly being TRBD2 (6 bases). The tail of the sequence fits TRBJ2-7 better, so the J call may be wrong. CDR1 is MGHRA and CDR2 is YSYEKL in the germline V gene. The CDR3 sequence is 17 residues long.

The gene calls are TRBV7-9 and TRBJ2-7; 8 nucleotides align to TRBD1. J was trimmed by 6 bases and V by 5 bases; bases with no gene match: 12. Germline values: CDR1 SEHNR, CDR2 FQNEAQ (reference sequence). The CDR3 loop spans 15 amino acids. The CDR3 is CASSNLQGAFGEQYF. DNA for the CDR3: TGTGCCAGCAGCAACCTTCAGGGGGCCTTCGGCGAGCAGTACTTC.

This clone was found a few times. The J gene is TRBJ2-6, the V gene TRBV5-1; tentatively, D is TRBD1 (5 bases). With 0 bases removed from V and 1 base from J, the gap between germline ends came to 8 bases. Germline V gives CDR1 SGHRS, CDR2 YFSETQ. The CDR3 length is 16 residues. This CDR3 is CASSLGDSSGANVLTF. DNA for the CDR3: TGCGCCAGCAGCTTGGGTGACAGTTCTGGGGCCAACGTCCTGACTTTC.

This clone appeared a few times. The chain uses TRBV6-5 and TRBJ1-2; 8 bases are shared with TRBD1. The germline V gene encodes CDR1 MNHEY and CDR2 SVGAGI. The CDR3 has 12 amino acids. The ends lost 6 bases at V and 8 bases at J; junction bases unmatched: 5. The CDR3 DNA sequence: TGTGCCAGCAGCGATGACAGGGGCGGCTACACCTTC. It translates to CASSDDRGGYTF.

The rearrangement uses TRBV2 and TRBJ2-3, with D possibly being TRBD2 (5 bases). V lost 6 bases and J lost 0, with 22 bases in between. This CDR3 comprises 18 residues. The V gene's germline CDR1 is SNHLY and CDR2 FYNNEI. The CDR3 spells CASRPPPDYIPSTDTQYF. As DNA, the CDR3 is TGTGCCAGCAGACCCCCACCCGACTATATTCCTAGCACAGATACGCAGTATTTT.

This clone was observed a single time. The rearrangement uses TRBV7-2 and TRBJ1-5; tentative D call: TRBD1 (5 bases). Germline CDR1 is SGHTA and CDR2 is FQGNSA. Trimming took 6 bases from V and 5 from J, leaving 14 bases between them. CDR3 size: 14 residues. CDR3 region: CASRLGTLDQPQHF. CDR3 DNA: TGTGCCAGCAGACTCGGGACTCTCGATCAGCCCCAGCATTTT.

This clone has just a few counts. The chain couples TRBV7-9 to TRBJ1-1; 7 bases map to TRBD1. V lost 1 base to trimming and J lost 8 bases; unmatched junction nucleotides: 13. The CDR3 has 16 amino acids. Germline values: CDR1 SEHNR, CDR2 FQNEAQ (reference sequence). CDR3 residues: CASSLEGVGGQLEAFF. As DNA, the CDR3 is TGTGCCAGCAGCTTAGAAGGGGTTGGGGGACAGCTAGAAGCTTTCTTT.

The chain is built from TRBV15 and TRBJ2-7; TRBD2 agrees at 12 bases. The germline CDR1 and CDR2 sequences are LNHNV and YYDKDF (reference sequence). This CDR3 region has 17 residues. V lost 8 bases, J lost 6 bases, and 17 bases stayed unmatched. In DNA form, the CDR3 reads TGTGCCACCCACGAGGTGGGGACTAGCGGGCCGTACTCCGAGCAGTACTTC. Translated, it gives CATHEVGTSGPYSEQYF.

The chain combines TRBV28 with TRBJ2-5; perhaps TRBD1 as D (7 bases). The DNA end is more similar to TRBJ2-7, so the J call may be wrong. In germline, CDR1 is MDHEN, CDR2 SYDVKM. This CDR3 is 19 amino acids long. The CDR3 region has the DNA TGTGCCAGCAGATCCGATTACAGGGGATCATTTCGGAGGGTCTACGAGCAGTACTTC. This codes for CASRSDYRGSFRRVYEQYF.

The V gene is TRBV5-6, the J gene TRBJ2-5, with D possibly matching TRBD2 (6 bases). The DNA end favors TRBJ2-7, so the J call may be wrong. Germline V gene data show CDR1 as SGHDT and CDR2 as YYEEEE. The CDR3 covers 13 residues. The CDR3 sequence: CASSPGLNYEQYF. The CDR3 region has the DNA TGTGCCAGCAGTCCGGGACTCAACTACGAGCAGTACTTC.

The chain couples TRBV6-5 to TRBJ1-3, with D uncertain. Germline-derived CDR1 and CDR2 are MNHEY and SVGAGI. The V and J ends lost 8 bases and 5 bases respectively, with 10 bases between them. CDR3 length: 12 amino acids. The CDR3, as DNA: TGTGCCAGCGGTGACAATAGAAACACCATATATTTT. Translated, it gives CASGDNRNTIYF.

The J gene is TRBJ2-5, the V gene TRBV14, with unresolved D. The CDR3 totals 13 residues. CDR1 and CDR2 (germline): SGHDN, FVKESK. Trimming shortened V by 4 bases and J by 9 bases, and 15 bases separated the two germline ends. CDR3 in DNA: TGTGCCAGCAGCCTGCCGGGTCCGAGAGCCCAGTACTTC. This translates into CASSLPGPRAQYF.

Comments on this clone: Within the sample, other DNA sequences also encode this same CDR3. J is TRBJ2-1 and V is TRBV9; D is undetermined. In germline, CDR1 is SGDLS, CDR2 YYNGEE. V dropped 0 bases and J dropped 4 bases, with 8 bases sitting between them. The CDR3 spans 14 residues. This CDR3 reads CASSVDSGYNEQFF. The DNA of the CDR3 is TGTGCCAGCAGCGTAGATTCGGGTTACAATGAGCAGTTCTTC.

This rearrangement joins TRBV9 to TRBJ2-7, with 10 bases lining up with TRBD1. V shed 2 bases, J shed 6 bases, and the junction held 5 bases outside the gene matches. CDR3 length: 14 residues. CDR1 is SGDLS and CDR2 is YYNGEE in the germline V gene. This chain's CDR3 is CASSVRDRGSEQYF. DNA of the CDR3: TGTGCCAGCAGCGTCCGGGACAGGGGTTCCGAGCAGTACTTC. The full variable domain, its missing parts supplied by reference TRBV9 and TRBJ2-7, is DSGVTQTPKHLITATGQRVTLRCSPRSGDLSVYWYQQSLDQGLQFLIQYYNGEERAKGNILERFSAQQFPDLHSELNLSSLELGDSALYFCASSVRDRGSEQYFGPGTRLTVT.

This sequence joins TRBV7-2 and TRBJ1-3; no reliable D call. V lost 4 bases to trimming and J lost 0 bases, with 7 bases between them. The CDR3 is 14 residues long. Germline-derived CDR1 and CDR2 are SGHTA and FQGNSA. CDR3 coding DNA: TGTGCCAGCAGCTGGAGGCCCTCTGGAAACACCATATATTTT. Protein product: CASSWRPSGNTIYF.

The chain carries TRBV10-3 and TRBJ2-2; the D gene is possibly TRBD2 (6 bases). CDR3 length: 14 residues. Germline-derived CDR1 and CDR2 are ENHRY and SYGVKD. V was trimmed by 6 bases and J by 1 base, leaving 9 bases between them. CDR3 DNA sequence: TGTGCCATCAGACTAGCCGAGAACACCGGGGAGCTGTTTTTT. This translates into CAIRLAENTGELFF.

The genes are TRBV7-8 and TRBJ2-5; D is uncertain. V was trimmed by 4 bases and J by 1 base, leaving 13 bases between them. In germline, CDR1 is SGHVS, CDR2 FQNEAQ. The CDR3 sequence is 15 residues long. CDR3 nucleotide sequence: TGTGCCAGCAGCTCCCCCCACTGGAGCCAAGAGACCCAGTACTTC. It codes for CASSSPHWSQETQYF.